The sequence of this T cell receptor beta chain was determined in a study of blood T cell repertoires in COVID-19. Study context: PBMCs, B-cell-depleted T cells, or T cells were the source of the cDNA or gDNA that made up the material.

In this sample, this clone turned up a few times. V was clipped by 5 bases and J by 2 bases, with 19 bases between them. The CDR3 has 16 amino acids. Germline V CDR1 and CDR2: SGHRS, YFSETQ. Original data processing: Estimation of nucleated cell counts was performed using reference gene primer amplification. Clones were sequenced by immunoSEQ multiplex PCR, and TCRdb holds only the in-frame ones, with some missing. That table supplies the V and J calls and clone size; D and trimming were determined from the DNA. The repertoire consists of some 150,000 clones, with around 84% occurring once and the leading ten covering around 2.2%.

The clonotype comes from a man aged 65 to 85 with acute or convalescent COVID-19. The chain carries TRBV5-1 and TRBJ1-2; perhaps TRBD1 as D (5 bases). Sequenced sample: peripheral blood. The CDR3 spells CASRTNPGIGNYGYTF. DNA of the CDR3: TGCGCCAGCAGGACCAACCCAGGGATAGGGAACTATGGCTACACCTTC.